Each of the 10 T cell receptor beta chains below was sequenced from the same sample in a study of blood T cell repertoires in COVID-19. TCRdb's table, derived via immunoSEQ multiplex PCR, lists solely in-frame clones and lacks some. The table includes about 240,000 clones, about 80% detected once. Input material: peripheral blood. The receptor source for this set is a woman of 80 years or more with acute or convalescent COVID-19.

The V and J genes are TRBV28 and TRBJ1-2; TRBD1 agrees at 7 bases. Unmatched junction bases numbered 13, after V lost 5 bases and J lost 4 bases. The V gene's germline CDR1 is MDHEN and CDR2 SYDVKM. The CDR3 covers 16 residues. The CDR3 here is CASSPRRGGLSYGYTF. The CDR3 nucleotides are TGTGCCAGCAGTCCTAGGAGAGGGGGCCTAAGCTATGGCTACACCTTC.

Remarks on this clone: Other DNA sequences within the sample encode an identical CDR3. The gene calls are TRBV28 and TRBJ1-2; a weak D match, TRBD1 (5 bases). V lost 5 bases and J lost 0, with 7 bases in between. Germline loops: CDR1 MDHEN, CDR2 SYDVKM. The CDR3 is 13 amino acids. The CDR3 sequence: CASSLTANYGYTF. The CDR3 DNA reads TGTGCCAGCAGTCTGACAGCTAACTATGGCTACACCTTC.

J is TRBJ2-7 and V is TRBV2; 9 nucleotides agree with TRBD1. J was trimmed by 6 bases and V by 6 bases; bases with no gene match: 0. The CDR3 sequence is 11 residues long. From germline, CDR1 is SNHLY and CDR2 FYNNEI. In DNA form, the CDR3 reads TGTGCCAGCAGGGACAGGGGCGAGCAGTACTTC. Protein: CASRDRGEQYF.

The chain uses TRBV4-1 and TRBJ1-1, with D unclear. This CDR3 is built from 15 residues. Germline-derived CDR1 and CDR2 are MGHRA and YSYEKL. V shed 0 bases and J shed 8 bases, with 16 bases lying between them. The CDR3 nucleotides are TGCGCCAGCAGCCAAGATCGGCGTGGGAGGCCCGAAGCTTTCTTT. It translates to CASSQDRRGRPEAFF.

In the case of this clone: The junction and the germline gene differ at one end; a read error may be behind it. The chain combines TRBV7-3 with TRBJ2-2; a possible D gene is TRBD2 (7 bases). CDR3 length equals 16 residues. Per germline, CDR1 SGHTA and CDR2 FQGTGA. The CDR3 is CASSPQWEGQHRGAVF. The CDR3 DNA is TGTGCCAGCAGCCCACAATGGGAGGGACAACACCGGGGAGCTGTTTTT.

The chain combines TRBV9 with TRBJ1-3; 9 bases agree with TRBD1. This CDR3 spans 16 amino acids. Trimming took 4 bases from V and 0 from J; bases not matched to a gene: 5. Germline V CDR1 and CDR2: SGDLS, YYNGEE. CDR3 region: CASSSYRGLSGNTIYF. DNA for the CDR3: TGTGCCAGCAGCAGCTACAGGGGGCTCTCTGGAAACACCATATATTTT.

CDR3 in DNA: TGTGCCAGCAGCCCGCGGACAGGGGCCTCCACAGATACGCAGTATTTT. Translation gives CASSPRTGASTDTQYF. This rearrangement joins TRBV5-5 to TRBJ2-3; TRBD1 matches at 9 bases. J lost 2 bases, V lost 4 bases, and 8 bases had no gene match. Germline V gives CDR1 SGHKS, CDR2 YYEKEE (reference sequence). This CDR3 region has 16 residues.

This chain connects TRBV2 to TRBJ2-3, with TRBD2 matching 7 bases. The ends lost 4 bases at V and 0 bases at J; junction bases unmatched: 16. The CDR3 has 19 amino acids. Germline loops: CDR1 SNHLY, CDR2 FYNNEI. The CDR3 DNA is TGTGCCAGCAGTGTCCCAGGGCGGCGGGGGTCTTCTAGCACAGATACGCAGTATTTT. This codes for CASSVPGRRGSSSTDTQYF.

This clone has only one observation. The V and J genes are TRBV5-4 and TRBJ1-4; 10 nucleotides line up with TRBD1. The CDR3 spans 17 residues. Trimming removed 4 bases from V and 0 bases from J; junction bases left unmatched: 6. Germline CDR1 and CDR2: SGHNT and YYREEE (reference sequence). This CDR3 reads CASSRDRGTATNEKLFF. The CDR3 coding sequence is TGTGCCAGCAGCAGGGACAGGGGTACTGCAACTAATGAAAAACTGTTTTTT.

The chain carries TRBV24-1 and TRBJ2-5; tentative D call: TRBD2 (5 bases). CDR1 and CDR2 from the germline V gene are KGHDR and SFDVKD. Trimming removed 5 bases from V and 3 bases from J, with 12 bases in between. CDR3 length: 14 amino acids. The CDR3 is CATSAPFGEETQYF. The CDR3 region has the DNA TGTGCCACCAGTGCCCCCTTCGGGGAAGAGACCCAGTACTTC.